This TCR beta chain appears in the sequencing data of a study of CD8 T cells in ankylosing spondylitis. Via MiXCR, TCRdb re-called the 5' RACE reads, giving one row per CDR3 protein. The repertoire holds some 130,000 distinct CDR3 sequences, with approximately 8.4% as singletons. This clonotype was counted many times. With V trimmed by 8 bases and J by 3 bases, 9 bases remained unmatched. Germline CDR1 reads SNHLY; CDR2 reads FYNNEI. This CDR3 has 15 residues. The sequencing input was synovial fluid, either unsorted or a sorted T cell fraction (not recorded which). The genes are TRBV2 and TRBJ2-7; 11 nucleotides agree with TRBD1. The clonotype was recovered from a male donor with ankylosing spondylitis. The CDR3 spells CASDFPGTGGYEQYF. In DNA form, the CDR3 reads TGTGCCAGCGACTTCCCCGGGACAGGGGGCTACGAGCAGTACTTC.